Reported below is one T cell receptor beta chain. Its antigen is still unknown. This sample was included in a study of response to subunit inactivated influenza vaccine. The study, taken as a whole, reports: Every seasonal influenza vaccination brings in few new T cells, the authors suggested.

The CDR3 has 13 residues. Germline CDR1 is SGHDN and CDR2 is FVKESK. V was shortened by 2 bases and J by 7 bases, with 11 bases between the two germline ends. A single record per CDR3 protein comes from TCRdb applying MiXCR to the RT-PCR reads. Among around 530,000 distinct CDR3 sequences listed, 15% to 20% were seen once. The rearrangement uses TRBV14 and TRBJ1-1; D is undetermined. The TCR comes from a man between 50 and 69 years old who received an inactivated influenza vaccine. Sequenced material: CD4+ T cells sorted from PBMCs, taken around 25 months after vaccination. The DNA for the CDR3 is TGTGCCAGCAGCCAATACGGACTGGGTGAAGCTTTCTTT. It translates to CASSQYGLGEAFF.